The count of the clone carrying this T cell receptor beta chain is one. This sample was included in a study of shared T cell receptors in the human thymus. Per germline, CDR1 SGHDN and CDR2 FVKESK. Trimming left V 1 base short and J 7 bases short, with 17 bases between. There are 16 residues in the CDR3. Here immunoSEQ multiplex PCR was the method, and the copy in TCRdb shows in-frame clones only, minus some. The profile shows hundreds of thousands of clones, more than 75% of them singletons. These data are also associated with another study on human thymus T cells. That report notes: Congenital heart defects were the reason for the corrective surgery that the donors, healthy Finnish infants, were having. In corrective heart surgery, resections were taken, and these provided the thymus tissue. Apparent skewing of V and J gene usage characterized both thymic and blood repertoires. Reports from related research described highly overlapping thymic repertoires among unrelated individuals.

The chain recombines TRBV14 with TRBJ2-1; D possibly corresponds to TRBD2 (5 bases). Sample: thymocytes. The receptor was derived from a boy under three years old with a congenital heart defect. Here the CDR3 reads CASSQGRGHRWNEQFF. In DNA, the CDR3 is TGTGCCAGCAGCCAAGGTCGGGGTCACCGCTGGAATGAGCAGTTCTTC.